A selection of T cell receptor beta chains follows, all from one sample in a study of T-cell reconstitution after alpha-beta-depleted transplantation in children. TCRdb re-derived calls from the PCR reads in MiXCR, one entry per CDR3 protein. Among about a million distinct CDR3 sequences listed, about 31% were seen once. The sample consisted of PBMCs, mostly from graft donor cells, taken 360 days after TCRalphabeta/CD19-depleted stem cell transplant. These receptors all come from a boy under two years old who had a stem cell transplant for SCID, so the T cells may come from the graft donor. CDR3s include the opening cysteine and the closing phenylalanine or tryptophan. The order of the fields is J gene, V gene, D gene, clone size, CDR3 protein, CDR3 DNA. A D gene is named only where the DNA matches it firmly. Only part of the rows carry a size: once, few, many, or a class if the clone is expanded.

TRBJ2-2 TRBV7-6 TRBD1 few CASSTGQPPGELFF TGTGCCAGCAGCACGGGACAGCCCCCCGGGGAGCTGTTTTTT
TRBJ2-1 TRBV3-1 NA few CASSRRSGATGEQFF TGTGCCAGCAGCCGACGTAGTGGGGCCACTGGTGAGCAGTTCTTC
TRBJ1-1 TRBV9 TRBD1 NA CASNRLKQGGNTEAFF TGTGCCAGCAACCGCCTAAAACAGGGGGGGAACACTGAAGCTTTCTTT
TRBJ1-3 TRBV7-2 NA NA CASSFSIPGNTIYF TGTGCCAGCAGCTTTTCAATACCTGGAAACACCATATATTTT
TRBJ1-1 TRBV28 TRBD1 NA CASSTQGAGTEAFF TGTGCCAGCAGTACCCAGGGGGCTGGAACTGAAGCTTTCTTT
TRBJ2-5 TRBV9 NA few CASSVGGVGAQETQYF TGTGCCAGCAGCGTAGGTGGTGTGGGCGCTCAGGAGACCCAGTACTTC
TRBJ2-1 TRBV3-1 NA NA CASSQERTTRVYNEQFF TGTGCCAGCAGCCAAGAAAGGACAACCAGGGTGTACAATGAGCAGTTCTTC
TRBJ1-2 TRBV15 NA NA CATSETGFRGYTF TGTGCCACCAGTGAAACAGGGTTTCGTGGCTACACCTTC
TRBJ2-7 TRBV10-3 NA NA CAISDIVRLPYEQYF TGTGCCATCAGTGATATCGTCAGGCTACCTTACGAGCAGTACTTC
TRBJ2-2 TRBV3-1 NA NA CASSQGLLTGELFF TGTGCCAGCAGCCAGGGACTCCTAACCGGGGAGCTGTTTTTT
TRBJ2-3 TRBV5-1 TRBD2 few CASSLTASGGGADTQYF TGCGCCAGCAGCTTGACGGCTAGCGGGGGTGGAGCAGATACGCAGTATTTT
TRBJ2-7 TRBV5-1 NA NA CASSLIGRGGPYEQYF TGCGCCAGCAGCTTGATTGGGCGGGGCGGACCTTACGAGCAGTACTTC
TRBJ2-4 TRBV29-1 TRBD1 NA CSVVAGGKNIQYF TGCAGCGTTGTCGCAGGGGGCAAAAACATTCAGTACTTC
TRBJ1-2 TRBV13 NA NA CASRRSGGANYGYTF TGTGCCAGCCGCCGTTCGGGGGGGGCTAACTATGGCTACACCTTC
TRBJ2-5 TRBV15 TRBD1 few CATSRDGTGGRETQYF TGTGCCACCAGCAGAGACGGGACAGGGGGTAGGGAGACCCAGTACTTC
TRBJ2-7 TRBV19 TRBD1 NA CASRNKGGLRADEQYF TGTGCCAGTAGGAACAAAGGGGGCCTTAGGGCGGACGAGCAGTACTTC
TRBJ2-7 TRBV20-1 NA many CSARGGTYEQYF TGCAGTGCTAGGGGGGGAACCTACGAGCAGTACTTC
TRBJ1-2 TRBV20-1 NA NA CSARFPPQIYGYTF TGCAGTGCTAGATTCCCTCCGCAGATCTATGGCTACACCTTC
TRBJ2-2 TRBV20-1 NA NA CSAYRAWSTGELFF TGCAGTGCTTACAGGGCTTGGAGCACCGGGGAGCTGTTTTTT
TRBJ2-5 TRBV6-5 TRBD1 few CASSYSWTGEETQYF TGTGCCAGCAGTTACTCTTGGACAGGGGAAGAGACCCAGTACTTC
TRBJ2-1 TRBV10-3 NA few CAISTMDPRNEQFF TGTGCCATCAGCACCATGGACCCACGCAATGAGCAGTTCTTC
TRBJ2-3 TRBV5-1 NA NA CASSGLARRDTQYF TGCGCCAGCAGCGGCCTAGCGAGGCGAGATACGCAGTATTTT
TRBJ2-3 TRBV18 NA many CASSPLGTTEGTQYF TGTGCCAGCTCACCACTTGGAACCACCGAGGGTACGCAGTATTTT
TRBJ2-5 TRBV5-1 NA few CASSLSGGALTETQYF TGCGCCAGCAGCCTGAGTGGAGGGGCCCTCACAGAGACCCAGTACTTC
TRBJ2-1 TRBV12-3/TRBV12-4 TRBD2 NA CASSFFGGAHYNEQFF TGTGCCAGCAGTTTTTTCGGGGGGGCCCACTACAATGAGCAGTTCTTC
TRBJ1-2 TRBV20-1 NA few CSASSSGLNYGYTF TGCAGTGCGAGCTCCTCGGGGTTGAACTATGGCTACACCTTC
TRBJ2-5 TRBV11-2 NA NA CASSLPYGDETQYF TGTGCCAGCAGCTTACCGTACGGGGACGAGACCCAGTACTTC
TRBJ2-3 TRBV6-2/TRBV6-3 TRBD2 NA CASSYSPGLAGGLGTDTQYF TGTGCCAGCAGTTACTCCCCGGGACTAGCGGGGGGGCTGGGGACAGATACGCAGTATTTT
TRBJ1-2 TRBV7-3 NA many CASSLGVENNYGYTF TGTGCCAGCAGCTTAGGGGTAGAAAATAACTATGGCTACACCTTC
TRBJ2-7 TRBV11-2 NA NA CASSFQRGLYYEQYF TGTGCCAGCAGCTTTCAAAGGGGCCTTTACTACGAGCAGTACTTC
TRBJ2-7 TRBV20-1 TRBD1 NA CSVPGQADYEQYF TGCAGTGTCCCCGGACAGGCAGACTACGAGCAGTACTTC
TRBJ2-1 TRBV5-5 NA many CASSWTGNEQFF TGTGCCAGCAGCTGGACGGGCAATGAGCAGTTCTTC